The 27 T cell receptor beta chains below were found in one sample sequenced in a study of metastatic and nonmetastatic thyroid tumors. TCRdb re-clonotyped the PCR reads via MiXCR. This table has some 10,000 clones, about 26% appearing once. Every patient was untreated before thyroid surgery. The material sequenced was tumor tissue. These receptors came from a male donor with papillary thyroid cancer or a benign thyroid nodule (not recorded which). Some clones in this sample may be carry-over from other donors' samples.

Within the sample, this clone is medium-sized (0.01 to 0.1%). This sequence joins TRBV7-8 and TRBJ1-3; 9 bases line up with TRBD1. CDR1 is SGHVS and CDR2 is FQNEAQ in the germline V gene. Losses at the gene ends were 4 bases for V and 2 bases for J; bases not matched to a gene: 9. The CDR3 extends over 17 amino acids. The CDR3 reads CASSSSGDRETGNTIYF. The CDR3 bases are TGTGCCAGCAGCTCTTCCGGGGACAGGGAAACTGGAAACACCATATATTTT.

Ten or more counts support this clone. The chain employs TRBV5-4 and TRBJ2-3; weak D call: TRBD1 (5 bases). V lost 5 bases and J lost 3, with 19 bases in between. The CDR3 consists of 16 residues. The germline gives CDR1 SGHNT, CDR2 YYREEE (reference sequence). The CDR3 DNA sequence: TGTGCCAGCAGTCCCGCTTCGGCCAGGGTGACAGATACGCAGTATTTT. It specifies CASSPASARVTDTQYF.

This clone was counted many times. A much larger clone differs by one base, so this may be a read error. Other DNA sequences in this sample translate to the same CDR3. The rearrangement joins TRBV7-9 to TRBJ1-4; 8 bases line up with TRBD1. There are 12 residues in the CDR3. Trimming at V came to 10 bases and at J to 15 bases, leaving 13 bases not matched to a gene. Germline V gene lookup returns CDR1 SEHNR and CDR2 FQNEAQ (reference sequence). CDR3 in amino acids: CATKGQAERVFF. CDR3 in DNA: TGTGCCACCAAGGGACAGGCGGAAAGAGTGTTTTTT.

The chain joins TRBV18 to TRBJ2-5, with D possibly being TRBD2 (6 bases). This CDR3 contains 14 residues. CDR1 and CDR2 (germline): KGHSH, LQKENI. Trimming removed 3 bases from V and 1 base from J, with 9 bases in between. CDR3 nucleotide sequence: TGTGCCAGCTCACCTTCCGGGGGCCAAGAGACCCAGTACTTC. It encodes CASSPSGGQETQYF. The whole variable domain, remainder taken from reference TRBV18 and TRBJ2-5, is NAGVMQNPRHLVRRRGQEARLRCSPMKGHSHVYWYRQLPEEGLKFMVYLQKENIIDESGMPKERFSAEFPKEGPSILRIQQVVRGDSAAYFCASSPSGGQETQYFGPGTRLLVL.

This clone is judged medium-sized (0.01 to 0.1%). The chain is built from TRBV20-1 and TRBJ2-5; maybe TRBD1 (5 bases). Germline V gene data show CDR1 as DFQATT and CDR2 as SNEGSKA (reference sequence). The V gene lost 0 bases and the J gene lost 5 bases, with 16 bases spanning the gap. CDR3 length: 15 amino acids. The CDR3 reads CSARDLLRQMETQYF. Here the CDR3 DNA reads TGCAGTGCTAGAGATTTATTAAGACAGATGGAGACCCAGTACTTC.

The rearrangement joins TRBV6-1 to TRBJ2-3; possibly TRBD2 for D (6 bases). Between the trimmed V and J ends, which lost 1 base and 7 bases, there was a span of 18 bases. Germline V CDR1 and CDR2: MNHNS, SASEGT. CDR3 length equals 16 residues. The CDR3 DNA follows: TGTGCCAGCAGTGAAGAGAGAGGGAGGTGGGCGTATACGCAGTATTTT. Its protein is CASSEERGRWAYTQYF.

In this sample, this clone turned up a few times. The CDR3, as DNA: TGCGCCAGCAGTGAGTCGACAGGTTCCTACGAGCAGTACTTC. The encoded protein is CASSESTGSYEQYF. V is TRBV10-2 and J is TRBJ2-7; a possible D gene is TRBD1 (6 bases). The CDR3 covers 14 residues. With 0 bases removed from V and 1 base from J, the gap between germline ends came to 7 bases. Germline CDR1 and CDR2: WSHSY and SAAADI.

In this sample, this clone turned up a few times. The chain carries TRBV6-4 and TRBJ2-2, with no clear D. The CDR3 is 13 amino acids. Per germline, CDR1 MRHNA and CDR2 SNTAGT. Deletions cut 2 bases from V and 3 bases from J, with 4 bases between. The CDR3 loop reads CASSDRDTGELFF. The CDR3 DNA reads as TGTGCCAGCAGTGACAGGGACACCGGGGAGCTGTTTTTT.

J is TRBJ2-2 and V is TRBV20-1; possibly TRBD2 for D (6 bases). The germline gives CDR1 DFQATT, CDR2 SNEGSKA (reference sequence). This CDR3 region has 17 residues. The CDR3 nucleotides are TGCAGCGCCAACCTCTTTGGTAGCGGTTCGAGCACCGGGGAGCTGTTTTTT. This codes for CSANLFGSGSSTGELFF.

This clone was observed many times. The chain carries TRBV7-9 and TRBJ2-3; D unresolved. Looked up from germline, CDR1 is SEHNR and CDR2 is FQNEAQ (reference sequence). V shed 1 base and J shed 2 bases, with 4 bases lying between them. This CDR3 contains 13 residues. The CDR3 loop reads CASSLDFTDTQYF. CDR3 coding DNA: TGTGCCAGCAGCTTAGACTTCACAGATACGCAGTATTTT.

This clone was seen only a few times. This chain connects TRBV2 to TRBJ1-2; TRBD1 is a possible D gene (5 bases). The CDR3 runs 13 residues. Trimming pared 3 bases from V and 5 bases from J, leaving 10 bases between. CDR1 and CDR2 (germline): SNHLY, FYNNEI. This CDR3 is CASSDGAGYGYTF. For the CDR3, the DNA is TGTGCCAGCAGTGATGGGGCAGGATATGGCTACACCTTC.

This clone was seen a few times. This chain joins TRBV27 and TRBJ2-7, with D perhaps TRBD1 (6 bases). From germline, CDR1 is MNHEY and CDR2 SMNVEV (reference sequence). V lost 6 bases to trimming and J lost 2 bases, with 17 bases between them. The CDR3 sequence is 15 residues long. The CDR3 reads CASSIKDSSPYEQYF. In DNA, the CDR3 is TGTGCCAGCAGCATAAAGGACAGCAGTCCCTACGAGCAGTACTTC.

This clone was seen more than once but under ten times. One junction end disagrees with the germline gene, perhaps due to a read error. The V gene is TRBV28, the J gene TRBJ2-1; TRBD2 matches at 11 bases. CDR1 is MDHEN and CDR2 is SYDVKM in the germline V gene. CDR3 length: 16 amino acids. This CDR3 reads CASRQLAGELHNEQFF. The CDR3 region has the DNA TGTGCCAGTAGACAACTAGCGGGAGAACTGCATAATGAGCAGTTCTTT.

By sample share, this clone is medium-sized. The chain links TRBV28 to TRBJ2-5, with TRBD2 identical over 12 bases. CDR3 length equals 21 residues. Germline loops: CDR1 MDHEN, CDR2 SYDVKM. After removal of 2 bases from V and 2 bases from J, the junction contained 18 bases not matched to a gene. CDR3 coding DNA: TGTGCCAGCAGTTTAGGCTACGGGACAGCCGGGACTAGCGGGTATCAAGAGACCCAGTACTTC. Protein sequence: CASSLGYGTAGTSGYQETQYF.

Only a few counts were recorded for this clone. Sequence at one end of the junction differs from germline and may be a read error. V and J are TRBV11-3 and TRBJ2-5; either TRBD1 or TRBD2 may supply D (6 bases each). Germline values: CDR1 SGHNT, CDR2 YENEEA. The CDR3 sequence is 17 residues long. CDR3 sequence (DNA): TGTGCCAGCAGTCGCGGGACATGGTCTTCAATAAGAGAGGCCCAGTACTTC. This sequence encodes CASSRGTWSSIREAQYF.

In this sample, this clone turned up many times. The J gene is TRBJ1-4, the V gene TRBV6-1; 7 positions agree with TRBD1. The CDR3 covers 16 residues. The junction had 14 bases not matched to a gene; V was cut back by 7 bases and J by 6 bases. The V gene's germline CDR1 is MNHNS and CDR2 SASEGT. In DNA, the CDR3 is TGTGCCAGCACCAGAAAGGAGGGGGCGACGGATGAAAAACTGTTTTTT. It specifies CASTRKEGATDEKLFF.

By sample fraction, this clone is medium-sized. V is TRBV19 and J is TRBJ1-5, with D perhaps matching TRBD1 (5 bases). Germline V gene data show CDR1 as LNHDA and CDR2 as SQIVND (reference sequence). V was shortened by 5 bases and J by 2 bases, with 13 bases between the two germline ends. The CDR3 covers 15 residues. CDR3 DNA: TGTGCCAGTAGTCAGGGTAGATCGGGCAATCAGCCCCAGCATTTT. Its protein product is CASSQGRSGNQPQHF.

The chain has TRBV7-8 and TRBJ2-2; the D gene is possibly TRBD1 (6 bases). The ends were cut back, 4 bases at V and 7 bases at J, with 19 bases in the middle. CDR3 size: 16 residues. Germline V gene sequence: CDR1 SGHVS, CDR2 FQNEAQ. CDR3 amino acids: CASSSTGLDVFGELFF. In DNA form, the CDR3 reads TGTGCCAGCAGCTCCACAGGGCTCGATGTCTTCGGGGAGCTGTTTTTT.

By share, this clone counts as medium-sized (0.01 to 0.1%). The V call is TRBV5-1, the J call TRBJ2-5; D may be TRBD1 (6 bases). The CDR3 consists of 17 residues. Trimming took 0 bases from V and 4 from J, leaving 19 bases between them. Germline CDR1 reads SGHRS; CDR2 reads YFSETQ. The CDR3 DNA follows: TGCGCCAGCAGCTTGGTACAGGGTGACGGCTTGGGAGAGACCCAGTACTTC. It encodes CASSLVQGDGLGETQYF.

This clone appeared a few times. V usage is TRBV6-2 or TRBV6-3 and J usage is TRBJ2-7, with 9 bases matching TRBD1. The CDR3 spans 13 residues. Germline loops: CDR1 MNHEY, CDR2 SVGEGT. Trimming cost V 4 bases and J 6 bases; bases outside gene matches: 4. Here the CDR3 reads CASSSTGGGEQYF. DNA for the CDR3: TGTGCCAGCAGTTCGACAGGGGGTGGCGAGCAGTACTTC.

This clone occurred a few times. The chain employs TRBV27 and TRBJ1-2, with 9 bases that match TRBD1. The CDR3 runs 14 residues. CDR1 is MNHEY, CDR2 SMNVEV, per germline (reference sequence). J was trimmed by 7 bases and V by 3 bases; bases with no gene match: 6. CDR3: CASSFGQGTSGYTF. The CDR3 coding sequence is TGTGCCAGCAGTTTCGGACAGGGGACGAGTGGCTACACCTTC.

The genes are TRBV11-1 and TRBJ2-7; 9 nucleotides line up with TRBD2. Germline CDR1 and CDR2: SGHAT and FQDESV (reference sequence). The trim removed 3 bases at V and 1 base at J, leaving 10 bases unmatched. This CDR3 region has 17 residues. DNA for the CDR3: TGTGCCAGCAGCTTGACTAGCGGTAGTGCCAAGTCCTACGAGCAGTACTTC. Translated, it gives CASSLTSGSAKSYEQYF.

This clone was detected ten times or more. This could be a read error, since a much larger clone is one nucleotide away. The V call is TRBV6-1, the J call TRBJ2-7, with 7 bases lining up with TRBD1. Germline assignment: CDR1 MNHNS and CDR2 SASEGT. This CDR3 is built from 14 residues. CDR3 nucleotide sequence: TGTGCCGGCAGTGAAGGGGACAGCTCCTACGAGCAGTACGTC. Its protein product is CAGSEGDSSYEQYV.

Sample share makes this clone medium-sized. The chain carries TRBV12-3 or TRBV12-4 and TRBJ1-2, with D perhaps TRBD1 (6 bases). V was pared by 5 bases and J by 4 bases, with 14 bases between. The CDR3 is 14 residues long. CDR3 coding DNA: TGTGCCAGCAGTCCACAACAGGGTGCCTATGGCTACACCTTC. Translated, it gives CASSPQQGAYGYTF.

This clone is classed as medium-sized. The chain links TRBV5-1 to TRBJ2-3; D is uncertain. CDR1 SGHRS and CDR2 YFSETQ come from the germline V gene. There are 15 residues in the CDR3. V was shortened by 0 bases and J by 2 bases, with 10 bases between the two germline ends. In DNA form, the CDR3 reads TGCGCCAGCAGCTTGGCGGGCGTTACCACAGATACGCAGTATTTT. Protein sequence: CASSLAGVTTDTQYF.

This clone is medium-sized by share. DNA of the CDR3: TGCGCCAGCGGGGCAGGGGGAGACTATGGCTACACCTTC. This encodes CASGAGGDYGYTF. The V and J genes are TRBV5-1 and TRBJ1-2; 7 bases are shared with TRBD1. Germline CDR1 and CDR2: SGHRS and YFSETQ. This CDR3 has 13 residues. The V gene end was trimmed by 7 bases and the J gene end by 3 bases; junction bases not matched to a gene: 6.

This clone is deemed medium-sized. The chain combines TRBV19 with TRBJ1-2; D is undetermined. The CDR3 covers 17 residues. Germline V gives CDR1 LNHDA, CDR2 SQIVND (reference sequence). V dropped 1 base and J dropped 2 bases, with 17 bases sitting between them. The chain's CDR3 is CASSIAPWQTINYGYTF. The CDR3 nucleotides are TGTGCCAGTAGTATAGCCCCATGGCAGACGATCAACTATGGCTACACCTTC.